The 20 T cell receptor beta chains reported below all come from one sample, sequenced in a study of blood T cell repertoires in COVID-19. Produced via immunoSEQ multiplex PCR; TCRdb's table is partial and in-frame only. Seen here are 100,000 to 150,000 clones, over 60% observed once, and the top ten hold 1.5% to 2%. The sequenced material came from peripheral blood. The receptors here all came from a woman in her 70s with acute or convalescent COVID-19.

Here the CDR3 DNA reads TGTGCCAGTAGTCTGTCGACAGGGGGCTCACCCCTCCACTTT. Translated, it gives CASSLSTGGSPLHF. The genes are TRBV19 and TRBJ1-6; 10 positions agree with TRBD1. Germline V lookup: CDR1 LNHDA, CDR2 SQIVND (reference sequence). With V trimmed by 5 bases and J by 10 bases, 5 bases remained unmatched. The CDR3 has 14 residues.

The DNA of the CDR3 is TGTGCCTGGAGTCTAGGGGTTAATTCACCCCTCCACTTT. Protein: CAWSLGVNSPLHF. This rearrangement joins TRBV30 to TRBJ1-6; a weak D match, TRBD1 (5 bases). V lost 2 bases and J lost 6, with 8 bases in between. This CDR3 is built from 13 residues. CDR1 is GTSNPN and CDR2 is SVGIG in the germline V gene (reference sequence).

This sequence joins TRBV2 and TRBJ2-4; 16 nucleotides agree with TRBD2. This CDR3 spans 18 amino acids. Unmatched junction bases numbered 5, after V lost 6 bases and J lost 0 bases. Germline assignment: CDR1 SNHLY and CDR2 FYNNEI. The DNA of the CDR3 is TGTGCCAGCAGAACCGGGACTAGCGGGGGGGCAGCCAAAAACATTCAGTACTTC. As protein: CASRTGTSGGAAKNIQYF.

The rearrangement uses TRBV5-6 and TRBJ1-2; 10 nucleotides match TRBD1. Trimming at V came to 4 bases and at J to 6 bases, leaving 6 bases not matched to a gene. Germline V gene data show CDR1 as SGHDT and CDR2 as YYEEEE. This CDR3 is 14 amino acids long. The CDR3 region is CASSIPDRGHGYTF. The DNA of the CDR3 is TGTGCCAGCAGCATTCCCGACAGGGGGCATGGCTACACCTTC.

The DNA of the CDR3 is TGTGCCAGCAGTTTATATGGTACTAGCGGGAGCCATGAGCAGTTCTTC. It translates to CASSLYGTSGSHEQFF. The chain links TRBV28 to TRBJ2-1; 11 bases fit TRBD2. From germline, CDR1 is MDHEN and CDR2 SYDVKM. The CDR3 runs to 16 residues. Losses at the gene ends were 1 base for V and 8 bases for J; bases not matched to a gene: 7.

This chain links TRBV10-1 with TRBJ2-7; 7 bases are a match to TRBD1. Trimming took 3 bases from V and 2 from J; bases not matched to a gene: 10. CDR3 size: 16 residues. CDR1 is WNHNN and CDR2 is SYGVQD in the germline V gene (reference sequence). As DNA, the CDR3 is TGCGCCAGCAGTGATTCCGGGACAGCTGTCACCTACGAGCAGTACTTC. This gives the protein CASSDSGTAVTYEQYF.

DNA for the CDR3: TGTGCCAGCAGCCCCACCGTAGGACTAGCGGGAAACACAGATACGCAGTATTTT. Its translation: CASSPTVGLAGNTDTQYF. This rearrangement joins TRBV6-4 to TRBJ2-3; 12 bases agree with TRBD2. CDR1 MRHNA and CDR2 SNTAGT come from the germline V gene. The CDR3 is made up of 18 amino acids. Germline trimming cut 6 bases from V and 2 bases from J; bases unmatched to any gene: 12.

The genes are TRBV29-1 and TRBJ1-3, with D possibly being TRBD1 (5 bases). The CDR3 extends over 15 amino acids. CDR1 and CDR2 (germline): SQVTM, ANQGSEA. With 0 bases removed from V and 2 bases from J, the gap between germline ends came to 11 bases. The CDR3 loop is CSVEEKGVPGNTIYF. CDR3 bases: TGCAGCGTTGAAGAGAAAGGGGTCCCTGGAAACACCATATATTTT.

Regarding this clone: Distinct nucleotide sequences in the sample also encode this CDR3. This sequence joins TRBV7-2 and TRBJ1-5, with D maybe TRBD1 (6 bases). V gave up 1 base and J gave up 2 bases, with 6 bases separating them. CDR1 and CDR2 from the germline V gene are SGHTA and FQGNSA. The CDR3 covers 14 residues. Here the CDR3 DNA reads TGTGCCAGCAGCTTAGACAGGGGCAATCAGCCCCAGCATTTT. Its translation is CASSLDRGNQPQHF. Using reference TRBV7-2 and TRBJ1-5 for the parts outside the CDR3, the full variable domain is GAGVSQSPSNKVTEKGKDVELRCDPISGHTALYWYRQSLGQGLEFLIYFQGNSAPDKSGLPSDRFSAERTGGSVSTLTIQRTQQEDSAVYLCASSLDRGNQPQHFGDGTRLSIL.

V is TRBV24-1 and J is TRBJ2-1; D unresolved. Germline V CDR1 and CDR2: KGHDR, SFDVKD. The CDR3 is 11 residues long. The V end lost 3 bases, the J end lost 8 bases, and 4 bases lay between the germline ends. CDR3 in amino acids: CATSDLYEQFF. The CDR3 DNA follows: TGTGCCACCAGTGATCTCTATGAGCAGTTCTTC.

The chain joins TRBV28 to TRBJ2-1, with 7 bases aligning to TRBD2. The V gene end was trimmed by 8 bases and the J gene end by 8 bases; junction bases not matched to a gene: 9. Germline values: CDR1 MDHEN, CDR2 SYDVKM. This CDR3 spans 13 amino acids. The DNA for the CDR3 is TGTGCCAGCGGGGGGGGACCCTCTCATGAGCAGTTCTTC. Its protein is CASGGGPSHEQFF.

V is TRBV19 and J is TRBJ2-7, with D maybe TRBD1 (6 bases). The CDR3 is 16 residues long. Germline V gene sequence: CDR1 LNHDA, CDR2 SQIVND (reference sequence). V dropped 3 bases and J dropped 2 bases, with 17 bases sitting between them. For the CDR3, the DNA is TGTGCCAGTAGTATCGGACATCAGGGGCTCGCCTACGAGCAGTACTTC. Encoded protein: CASSIGHQGLAYEQYF. Supplemented by reference TRBV19 and TRBJ2-7, the full variable domain reads DGGITQSPKYLFRKEGQNVTLSCEQNLNHDAMYWYRQDPGQGLRLIYYSQIVNDFQKGDIAEGYSVSREKKESFPLTVTSAQKNPTAFYLCASSIGHQGLAYEQYFGPGTRLTVT.

J is TRBJ1-5 and V is TRBV28, with 9 nucleotides matching TRBD1. This CDR3 has 15 amino acids. With 6 bases clipped from V and 4 bases from J, the junction kept 7 bases outside the gene matches. In germline, CDR1 is MDHEN, CDR2 SYDVKM. Written as DNA, the CDR3 is TGTGCCAGCAGCCCGACAGGGGGGGCGAATCAGCCCCAGCATTTT. Its protein product is CASSPTGGANQPQHF.

The rearrangement links TRBV19 to TRBJ2-1; a possible D gene is TRBD1 (6 bases). V shed 4 bases and J shed 5 bases, with 15 bases lying between them. This CDR3 spans 15 amino acids. Germline V lookup: CDR1 LNHDA, CDR2 SQIVND (reference sequence). CDR3 amino acids: CASSTRGDRNNEQFF. In nucleotides, the CDR3 is TGTGCCAGTAGTACAAGGGGAGACAGGAACAATGAGCAGTTCTTC.

In its sample, this clone was seen a few times. The J gene is TRBJ2-6, the V gene TRBV19; tentative D call: TRBD1 (5 bases). This CDR3 region has 18 residues. V shed 7 bases and J shed 0 bases, with 19 bases lying between them. Germline loops: CDR1 LNHDA, CDR2 SQIVND (reference sequence). The CDR3 reads CASTPYDSQVSGANVLTF. Written as DNA, the CDR3 is TGTGCCAGTACCCCGTATGACAGCCAAGTCTCTGGGGCCAACGTCCTGACTTTC.

Only a few counts were recorded for this clone. The V and J genes are TRBV7-3 and TRBJ1-1, with 8 bases that match TRBD1. Germline V gives CDR1 SGHTA, CDR2 FQGTGA. V trimming: 5 bases; J trimming: 3 bases; junction bases outside the gene matches: 8. The CDR3 is 15 residues long. CDR3 residues: CASSAEQGGYTEAFF. The CDR3 bases are TGTGCCAGCAGCGCGGAACAGGGGGGGTACACTGAAGCTTTCTTT.

The chain is built from TRBV28 and TRBJ2-2; 8 nucleotides align to TRBD2. This CDR3 has 15 amino acids. Germline V lookup: CDR1 MDHEN, CDR2 SYDVKM. V was clipped by 7 bases and J by 1 base; unmatched bases: 5. CDR3 sequence (DNA): TGTGCCAGCATTACAGCGGGGGAGAACACCGGGGAGCTGTTTTTT. This codes for CASITAGENTGELFF.

The V and J genes are TRBV19 and TRBJ1-2; maybe TRBD1 (6 bases). Germline loops: CDR1 LNHDA, CDR2 SQIVND (reference sequence). CDR3 length equals 15 residues. Between the trimmed V and J ends, which lost 2 bases and 3 bases, there was a span of 13 bases. The CDR3 sequence: CASSIQGINHYGYTF. CDR3 coding DNA: TGTGCCAGTAGTATACAGGGGATAAACCACTATGGCTACACCTTC.

The V gene is TRBV12-5, the J gene TRBJ2-2; TRBD2 matches at 8 bases. The V gene end was trimmed by 6 bases and the J gene end by 3 bases; junction bases not matched to a gene: 12. The V gene's germline CDR1 is LGHNT and CDR2 FRNRAP. This CDR3 region has 17 residues. The CDR3 sequence is CASGTGLARSHTGELFF. The CDR3 bases are TGTGCTAGTGGGACCGGACTAGCCAGGTCCCACACCGGGGAGCTGTTTTTT. The full variable domain, with the rest looked up from reference TRBV12-5 and TRBJ2-2, is DARVTQTPRHKVTEMGQEVTMRCQPILGHNTVFWYRQTMMQGLELLAYFRNRAPLDDSGMPKDRFSAEMPDATLATLKIQPSEPRDSAVYFCASGTGLARSHTGELFFGEGSRLTVL.

This chain uses TRBV28 with TRBJ1-4; 8 nucleotides align to TRBD1. V shed 3 bases, J shed 7 bases, and the junction held 16 bases outside the gene matches. From germline, CDR1 is MDHEN and CDR2 SYDVKM. CDR3 length: 18 amino acids. In DNA, the CDR3 is TGTGCCAGCAGTTTTTCCCCCAGGGGGCGGAAGCGGGGTGAAAAACTGTTTTTT. It specifies CASSFSPRGRKRGEKLFF.